The 11 T cell receptor beta chains presented below share a single source sample, sequenced in a study of technical replicates of blood from several donors. Generated by immunoSEQ multiplex PCR, the TCRdb table keeps only in-frame clones and is missing some. Of tens of thousands of clones in the sample, approximately 97% are singletons; the top ten hold roughly 0.21%. Input material: T cells isolated from PBMCs. These receptor sequences come from a human donor in good health.

CDR3 sequence reads: CASSETGFNGYTF. The CDR3 nucleotides are TGTGCCAGCAGCGAGACAGGGTTCAATGGCTACACCTTC. The genes are TRBV9 and TRBJ1-2, with 7 bases matching TRBD1. The trim removed 3 bases at V and 6 bases at J, leaving 5 bases unmatched. The V gene's germline CDR1 is SGDLS and CDR2 YYNGEE. The CDR3 loop spans 13 amino acids.

This rearrangement joins TRBV9 to TRBJ2-1, with 10 bases identical to TRBD1. Trimming at V came to 4 bases and at J to 4 bases, leaving 11 bases not matched to a gene. Germline assignment: CDR1 SGDLS and CDR2 YYNGEE. The CDR3 covers 17 residues. DNA of the CDR3: TGTGCCAGCAGCAGGGACAGGGGCGGGAGTTATTACAATGAGCAGTTCTTC. Translating gives CASSRDRGGSYYNEQFF.

This rearrangement joins TRBV30 to TRBJ2-2, with D hard to call. Germline-derived CDR1 and CDR2 are GTSNPN and SVGIG (reference sequence). This CDR3 region has 14 residues. V shed 1 base and J shed 4 bases, with 10 bases lying between them. CDR3 nucleotides: TGTGCCTGGAGTGCCCAACCCGGCACCGGGGAGCTGTTTTTT. Encoded protein: CAWSAQPGTGELFF.

The CDR3 is CSVPWESTDTQYF. Here the CDR3 DNA reads TGCAGCGTTCCTTGGGAGAGCACAGATACGCAGTATTTT. The chain employs TRBV29-1 and TRBJ2-3; D is perhaps TRBD2 (5 bases). Trimming shortened V by 5 bases and J by 0 bases, and 9 bases separated the two germline ends. The CDR3 length is 13 residues. Germline V gives CDR1 SQVTM, CDR2 ANQGSEA.

The J gene is TRBJ2-3, the V gene TRBV9; weak D call: TRBD2 (5 bases). Germline values: CDR1 SGDLS, CDR2 YYNGEE. This CDR3 spans 14 amino acids. Trimming shortened V by 1 base and J by 6 bases, and 12 bases separated the two germline ends. CDR3 nucleotide sequence: TGTGCCAGCAGCGTACCGGGAATAGTCGATACGCAGTATTTT. Its protein is CASSVPGIVDTQYF.

This rearrangement joins TRBV5-1 to TRBJ2-5; weak D call: TRBD2 (5 bases). Germline values: CDR1 SGHRS, CDR2 YFSETQ. V was clipped by 7 bases and J by 4 bases, with 17 bases between them. This CDR3 comprises 14 residues. The CDR3, as DNA: TGCGCCAGCGGCGCAACCGTCGGAGGAGAGACCCAGTACTTC. As protein: CASGATVGGETQYF.

This chain connects TRBV20-1 to TRBJ2-1, with TRBD2 matching 10 bases. The CDR3 length is 11 residues. With V trimmed by 8 bases and J by 9 bases, 4 bases remained unmatched. Germline V gene data show CDR1 as DFQATT and CDR2 as SNEGSKA (reference sequence). CDR3 residues: CSSQREGEQFF. The CDR3 nucleotides read TGCAGTTCTCAGCGGGAGGGTGAGCAGTTCTTC.

This clone was recorded only once. This rearrangement joins TRBV18 to TRBJ2-7; possibly TRBD1 for D (5 bases). This CDR3 has 15 residues. Germline CDR1 and CDR2: KGHSH and LQKENI. V was pared by 0 bases and J by 0 bases, with 9 bases between. The CDR3, as DNA: TGTGCCAGCTCACCACCGGTGACAGCCTCCTACGAGCAGTACTTC. It codes for CASSPPVTASYEQYF.

The chain couples TRBV19 to TRBJ2-1, with 8 bases identical to TRBD2. Germline CDR1 reads LNHDA; CDR2 reads SQIVND (reference sequence). There are 15 residues in the CDR3. J lost 3 bases, V lost 4 bases, and 5 bases had no gene match. The CDR3 reads CASSSLAGLYNEQFF. CDR3 coding DNA: TGTGCCAGTAGTAGCTTAGCGGGACTCTACAATGAGCAGTTCTTC. The full variable domain, in which reference TRBV19 and TRBJ2-1 provide the parts outside the CDR3, is DGGITQSPKYLFRKEGQNVTLSCEQNLNHDAMYWYRQDPGQGLRLIYYSQIVNDFQKGDIAEGYSVSREKKESFPLTVTSAQKNPTAFYLCASSSLAGLYNEQFFGPGTRLTVL.

The chain is built from TRBV5-4 and TRBJ2-4; TRBD1 aligns across 7 bases. With 2 bases clipped from V and 3 bases from J, the junction kept 2 bases outside the gene matches. Germline V gives CDR1 SGHNT, CDR2 YYREEE (reference sequence). The CDR3 loop spans 14 amino acids. The CDR3 bases are TGTGCCAGCAGCTTAAGGGACAGCAAAAACATTCAGTACTTC. Translation gives CASSLRDSKNIQYF.

The rearrangement uses TRBV6-1 and TRBJ1-1; D is perhaps TRBD1 (6 bases). The CDR3 is made up of 14 amino acids. Trimming cost V 6 bases and J 4 bases, with 15 bases left between them. CDR1 and CDR2 from the germline V gene are MNHNS and SASEGT. CDR3 nucleotides: TGTGCCAGCAGCTTCCGAGAGGGGGTCACTGAAGCTTTCTTT. The encoded protein is CASSFREGVTEAFF.